This TCR beta chain was identified in a study of chemoradiotherapy in HPV16-positive cancers (dated by TCRdb to between 2022 and 2023). Study-level background: Candidate HPV-specific T-cell clones and common TCR motifs were defined by functional T-cell assays performed on cells from two HPV16-positive patients. The study set out to ask whether T-cell immunity against the HPV oncoproteins E6 and E7 changes over the course of chemoradiotherapy and whether that immunity affects survival. Next, the candidate HPV-specific TCRs and motifs were followed in TCR repertoires from approximately 87 patients with HPV-related cancers.

Relative to germline, V is 3 bases shorter and J is 1 base shorter, with 16 bases between their ends. Sequences SGHNT (CDR1) and YYREEE (CDR2) are obtained from the germline V gene (reference sequence). Counted from cysteine to phenylalanine, this CDR3 has 16 amino acids. Solely the CDR3 DNA is kept, with 48 bases framed from the first base. Here is what the overall study found, with its caveats: Only two HPV16-positive patients were used to derive the functional definition of HPV-specific T cells, and the survival association was reported for HPV16-positive patients. Expansion of candidate HPV-specific clones and E7-related TCR motifs was observed in the tumor microenvironment during treatment, whereas no such expansion was observed for non-HPV-specific T cells. In HPV16-positive patients, expansion of HPV-responsive T cells during chemoradiotherapy was found to be associated with improved recurrence-free survival.

Receptor amplification or capture employed the immunoSEQ multiplex PCR assay. TCRdb's version of the immuneACCESS table is confined to in-frame rearrangements and falls short of the full clone set. An unresolved V gene accounts for under half of the shortfall where checked; the remainder is of unknown origin. The sample records roughly 15,000 clones, approximately 74% of which are singletons. The top ten clonotypes cover roughly 10% of the sample. In the case of this clone: The clone's antigen remains unknown. No clone much larger than this one lies a single base away; base qualities are absent.

Repertoires were sampled repeatedly over the course of chemoradiotherapy so that clonal expansion in the tumor microenvironment could be followed. The sample was acquired from a patient who underwent chemoradiotherapy. The sequence is built from TRBV5-4 and TRBJ2-5, with a weak D call of TRBD1 (5 bases match). The sequence was obtained from a human donor with HPV-associated anogenital cancer. The CDR3 loop reads CASSSEWTNPQETQYF. The base sequence is TGTGCCAGCAGCTCCGAATGGACAAATCCCCAAGAGACCCAGTACTTC. Extended through the reference TRBV5-4 and TRBJ2-5 proteins, this CDR3 yields the full variable domain: ETGVTQSPTHLIKTRGQQVTLRCSSQSGHNTVSWYQQALGQGPQFIFQYYREEENGRGNFPPRFSGLQFPNYSSELNVNALELDDSALYLCASSSEWTNPQETQYFGPGTRLLVL.